The clone carrying this T cell receptor beta chain was seen repeatedly, ten times or more. The antigen remains undetermined. Assay: immunoSEQ multiplex PCR; the TCRdb copy retains only in-frame clones and omits some. Listed for the sample are about 8,000 clones, none seen a single time. CDR3 length equals 19 residues. Trimming pared 2 bases from V and 8 bases from J, leaving 28 bases between. CDR1 is SGHNT and CDR2 is YENEEA in the germline V gene. The sample belongs to a study of T cells after posttransplantation cyclophosphamide. Study-wide results and limits: Donor CD8+ memory clones often dominated recipient blood repertoires at later times. TRB overlap between skin or GI tissue T cells and blood was limited.

Busulfan-fludarabine conditioning, marrow transplant, and cyclophosphamide on days +3 and +4 were administered. This TCR was sampled from a female patient in her fifties or sixties who received an allogeneic stem cell transplant from a related donor, was CMV-positive, and had no GVHD. The graft donor may have given rise to some T cells. This specimen was PBMCs, taken after allogeneic stem cell transplant with posttransplant cyclophosphamide. The rearrangement links TRBV11-3 to TRBJ1-3; possibly TRBD1 for D (6 bases). The CDR3 spells CASSLIRRENSSPGDTIYF. For the CDR3, the DNA is TGTGCCAGCAGCTTAATTCGGCGGGAAAACAGCTCCCCAGGGGACACCATATATTTT.